The 23 T cell receptor beta chains below come from one sample, sequenced in a study of OX40 agonist ivuxolimab in advanced cancers. Libraries were prepared by immunoSEQ multiplex PCR; TCRdb keeps only in-frame clonotypes and omits some of them. Among over 65,000 clones, less than 85% were seen once, and the ten largest hold 0.45% to 0.65%. The material was CD4+ or CD8+ T cells sorted from blood, obtained in a trial of the OX40 agonist ivuxolimab. The receptors shown here come from an adult with an advanced solid tumor such as melanoma, head and neck, liver or kidney cancer.

The V gene is TRBV19, the J gene TRBJ2-5, with 7 bases aligning to TRBD2. Germline CDR1 reads LNHDA; CDR2 reads SQIVND (reference sequence). V lost 3 bases and J lost 1; bases outside the gene matches: 5. CDR3 size: 15 residues. The CDR3 bases are TGTGCCAGTAGTATTGGCGGGAGCCCCCAAGAGACCCAGTACTTC. Its translation: CASSIGGSPQETQYF.

The V call is TRBV7-6, the J call TRBJ2-5, with D unclear. The CDR3 sequence is 11 residues long. The V end was cut by 6 bases, the J end by 2 bases, with 4 bases between. Looked up from germline, CDR1 is SGHVS and CDR2 is FNYEAQ. The CDR3 sequence: CASRIQETQYF. The CDR3 nucleotides read TGTGCCAGCAGGATACAAGAGACCCAGTACTTC.

The chain combines TRBV5-6 with TRBJ1-1; D gene unclear. Germline-derived CDR1 and CDR2 are SGHDT and YYEEEE. Trimming removed 1 base from V and 5 bases from J, with 9 bases in between. This CDR3 is 13 amino acids long. The CDR3: CASSLIRRTEAFF. For the CDR3, the DNA is TGTGCCAGCAGCTTGATCAGGAGGACTGAAGCTTTCTTT.

In its sample, this clone was seen a few times. The V gene is TRBV6-6, the J gene TRBJ2-1, with D possibly being TRBD1 or TRBD2 (5 bases each). Trimming took off 10 bases at V and 3 bases at J, with 16 bases between the two ends. The CDR3 consists of 14 residues. CDR1 and CDR2 (germline): MNHNY, SVGAGI (reference sequence). CDR3 DNA sequence: TGTGCCACCCTCGGAGGCAGGGTCTACAATGAGCAGTTCTTC. It specifies CATLGGRVYNEQFF.

The chain couples TRBV28 to TRBJ2-5, with 7 bases identical to TRBD1. CDR1 and CDR2 (germline): MDHEN, SYDVKM. V dropped 8 bases and J dropped 5; count of bases not matched to a gene: 11. This CDR3 contains 14 residues. Written as DNA, the CDR3 is TGTGCCAGCGGAACCGGGACAGCCCTCGAGACCCAGTACTTC. Translated: CASGTGTALETQYF.

The chain joins TRBV19 to TRBJ1-1; D call uncertain. CDR1 is LNHDA, CDR2 SQIVND, per germline (reference sequence). V was cut by 7 bases and J by 6 bases, with 18 bases left in between. This CDR3 is 14 amino acids long. This chain's CDR3 is CASTMGLKGAEAFF. The CDR3 bases are TGTGCCAGTACCATGGGCCTCAAGGGAGCTGAAGCTTTCTTT. The whole variable domain, remainder taken from reference TRBV19 and TRBJ1-1, is DGGITQSPKYLFRKEGQNVTLSCEQNLNHDAMYWYRQDPGQGLRLIYYSQIVNDFQKGDIAEGYSVSREKKESFPLTVTSAQKNPTAFYLCASTMGLKGAEAFFGQGTRLTVV.

The chain joins TRBV5-4 to TRBJ2-7, with D uncertain. Germline CDR1 SGHNT, CDR2 YYREEE (reference sequence). Trimming cost V 4 bases and J 1 base, with 15 bases left between them. The CDR3 loop spans 15 amino acids. Written as DNA, the CDR3 is TGTGCCAGCAGCACCCTTTTCGGGCAGTCCTACGAGCAGTACTTC. Encoded protein: CASSTLFGQSYEQYF.

The table lists this clone with a few counts. CDR3 sequence: CASSPVPGGQETQYF. In DNA, the CDR3 is TGTGCCAGCAGCCCCGTACCAGGGGGGCAAGAGACCCAGTACTTC. This chain uses TRBV7-7 with TRBJ2-5, with D perhaps TRBD1 (7 bases). Trimming cost V 5 bases and J 2 bases, with 15 bases left between them. CDR3 length: 15 amino acids. Germline CDR1 reads SSHAT; CDR2 reads FNYEAQ (reference sequence).

V gene TRBV7-2 combines with J gene TRBJ2-1; tentatively, D is TRBD2 (5 bases). Deletions cut 2 bases from V and 8 bases from J, with 7 bases between. The CDR3 is made up of 12 amino acids. CDR1 is SGHTA and CDR2 is FQGNSA in the germline V gene. In nucleotides, the CDR3 is TGTGCCAGCAGCTTATCGGGATATGAGCAGTTCTTC. Protein sequence: CASSLSGYEQFF. Drawing the rest from reference TRBV7-2 and TRBJ2-1, the complete variable domain is GAGVSQSPSNKVTEKGKDVELRCDPISGHTALYWYRQSLGQGLEFLIYFQGNSAPDKSGLPSDRFSAERTGGSVSTLTIQRTQQEDSAVYLCASSLSGYEQFFGPGTRLTVL.

This clone was recorded once. The V call is TRBV10-3, the J call TRBJ2-5, with D possibly being TRBD1 or TRBD2 (5 bases each). Per germline, CDR1 ENHRY and CDR2 SYGVKD. The germline V and J ends were trimmed by 6 bases and 5 bases, with 16 bases remaining between them. The CDR3 is 14 amino acids. CDR3 bases: TGTGCCATCAGAAACCGGGACCCCCAGGAGACCCAGTACTTC. Translated: CAIRNRDPQETQYF.

The rearrangement links TRBV6-6 to TRBJ1-2; a possible D gene is TRBD1 (6 bases). This CDR3 comprises 13 residues. Trimming stripped 6 bases from V and 7 bases from J, with 15 bases between. Germline V gives CDR1 MNHNY, CDR2 SVGAGI (reference sequence). CDR3 region: CASRRGGLGGYTF. The CDR3 nucleotides are TGTGCCAGCAGGCGGGGGGGCTTGGGTGGCTACACCTTC.

This clone has more than one count but fewer than ten. The chain carries TRBV2 and TRBJ2-7, with D unresolved. Germline CDR1 SNHLY, CDR2 FYNNEI. CDR3 length equals 14 residues. The germline V and J ends were trimmed by 2 bases and 1 base, with 9 bases remaining between them. The CDR3 sequence: CASSERVASYEQYF. Here the CDR3 DNA reads TGTGCCAGCAGTGAAAGGGTGGCGTCCTACGAGCAGTACTTC.

The V call is TRBV4-3, the J call TRBJ2-2, with 8 bases matching TRBD2. The V and J ends lost 0 bases and 3 bases, in that order; junction bases with no gene match: 3. CDR3 length: 16 residues. Germline V gene lookup returns CDR1 LGHNA and CDR2 YSLEER. CDR3 sequence: CASSQEASGYTGELFF. As DNA, the CDR3 is TGCGCCAGCAGCCAAGAGGCTAGCGGGTACACCGGGGAGCTGTTTTTT.

The V and J genes are TRBV15 and TRBJ2-3; no clear D gene. The germline CDR1 and CDR2 sequences are LNHNV and YYDKDF (reference sequence). The CDR3 runs to 13 residues. V lost 0 bases to trimming and J lost 7 bases, with 8 bases between them. The CDR3 region has the DNA TGTGCCACCAGCAGAGATAAGAGTTATACGCAGTATTTT. It specifies CATSRDKSYTQYF.

This chain links TRBV19 with TRBJ2-5; no clear D. Germline V lookup: CDR1 LNHDA, CDR2 SQIVND (reference sequence). The germline V and J ends were trimmed by 3 bases and 5 bases, with 10 bases remaining between them. The CDR3 extends over 13 amino acids. CDR3 residues: CASSMGLAETQYF. CDR3 DNA sequence: TGTGCCAGTAGTATGGGCTTGGCCGAGACCCAGTACTTC. Full variable domain (missing parts from reference TRBV19 and TRBJ2-5): DGGITQSPKYLFRKEGQNVTLSCEQNLNHDAMYWYRQDPGQGLRLIYYSQIVNDFQKGDIAEGYSVSREKKESFPLTVTSAQKNPTAFYLCASSMGLAETQYFGPGTRLLVL.

The V call is TRBV15, the J call TRBJ2-3; 7 positions agree with TRBD1. Germline V lookup: CDR1 LNHNV, CDR2 YYDKDF (reference sequence). V gave up 3 bases and J gave up 1 base; unmatched junction bases: 10. CDR3 size: 17 residues. The CDR3 bases are TGTGCCACCAGCAGTCGTGTAGGGGGCGTTGGCACAGATACGCAGTATTTT. Translation: CATSSRVGGVGTDTQYF.

The chain recombines TRBV2 with TRBJ2-1, with D possibly matching TRBD1 (6 bases). CDR1 and CDR2 (germline): SNHLY, FYNNEI. V gave up 0 bases and J gave up 4 bases, with 19 bases separating them. The CDR3 is 18 residues long. CDR3 amino acids: CASSEASGRLRGYNEQFF. The DNA for the CDR3 is TGTGCCAGCAGTGAAGCTTCGGGTAGGCTTAGGGGGTACAATGAGCAGTTCTTC.

This CDR3 reads CSVGTRQGAETQYF. CDR3 sequence (DNA): TGCAGCGTTGGGACTCGACAGGGGGCCGAGACCCAGTACTTC. J is TRBJ2-5 and V is TRBV29-1; TRBD1 matches 10 bases. The CDR3 extends over 14 amino acids. Germline V CDR1 and CDR2: SQVTM, ANQGSEA. V lost 4 bases and J lost 5; bases outside the gene matches: 7.

This chain links TRBV6-5 with TRBJ1-3; D gene ambiguous. The CDR3 covers 14 residues. From germline, CDR1 is MNHEY and CDR2 SVGAGI. Trimming took off 4 bases at V and 0 bases at J, with 7 bases between the two ends. CDR3 protein: CASSSWSSGNTIYF. The CDR3 bases are TGTGCCAGCAGTTCCTGGAGCTCTGGAAACACCATATATTTT.

This sequence joins TRBV6-5 and TRBJ1-2; D is unresolved. Trimming took 2 bases from V and 2 from J, leaving 12 bases between them. Germline lookup yields CDR1 MNHEY and CDR2 SVGAGI. The CDR3 spans 15 residues. The CDR3 nucleotides read TGTGCCAGCAGTTACGGGCCAGCCCGAAACTATGGCTACACCTTC. It specifies CASSYGPARNYGYTF.

The chain links TRBV15 to TRBJ2-2; D remains unclear. The CDR3 loop spans 15 amino acids. From germline, CDR1 is LNHNV and CDR2 YYDKDF (reference sequence). V lost 0 bases and J 4 bases, leaving 9 bases between the germline ends. The CDR3 spells CATSRDRSRTGELFF. The CDR3 DNA reads as TGTGCCACCAGCAGAGACAGGAGTCGCACCGGGGAGCTGTTTTTT.

The chain joins TRBV6-1 to TRBJ2-3; possible D gene TRBD1, 5 bases. The V and J ends lost 3 bases and 6 bases respectively, with 19 bases between them. The CDR3 contains 16 residues. Germline assignment: CDR1 MNHNS and CDR2 SASEGT. CDR3 DNA sequence: TGTGCCAGCAGTGAGATGGGGCAGGGTTTATCGGATACGCAGTATTTT. This sequence encodes CASSEMGQGLSDTQYF.

The J gene is TRBJ2-7, the V gene TRBV6-5, with 14 bases lining up with TRBD2. With V trimmed by 6 bases and J by 4 bases, 5 bases remained unmatched. The CDR3 has 15 amino acids. In germline, CDR1 is MNHEY, CDR2 SVGAGI. This CDR3 is CASRRGLAGAYEQYF. For the CDR3, the DNA is TGTGCCAGCAGACGGGGACTAGCGGGGGCTTACGAGCAGTACTTC.